The rows below give T cell receptor beta chains drawn from one sample of a study of T cells in Graves' hyperthyroidism and ophthalmopathy. Each CDR3 protein is one row after TCRdb ran MiXCR on the multiplex PCR reads. This repertoire shows 600,000 to 650,000 distinct CDR3 sequences, roughly 20% found once; its top ten account for 34%. The material sequenced was blood. The receptors stem from a man aged 25 to 40 with Graves' ophthalmopathy. Both conserved end residues are part of each CDR3. The D gene is left open where the match is weak. Part of the rows lack a size; the others show once, few, many or a class for expanded clones.

>TRBV13|.|TRBJ2-1|few
CATAQGPASYNEQFF
TGTGCCACCGCGCAGGGACCCGCCTCCTACAATGAGCAGTTCTTC
>TRBV6-1|.|TRBJ1-1|many
CASSSDRRMNTEAFF
TGTGCCAGCAGTTCCGACAGACGGATGAACACTGAAGCTTTCTTT
>TRBV3-1|.|TRBJ1-4|many
CASSPRGSNEKLFF
TGTGCCAGCAGCCCCCGGGGGTCTAATGAAAAACTGTTTTTT
>TRBV29-1|.|TRBJ1-3|few
CSVGGGLTSGNTIYF
TGCAGCGTTGGCGGAGGGCTGACCTCTGGAAACACCATATATTTT
>TRBV7-2|TRBD2|TRBJ2-1|many
CASSSTSGINEQFF
TGTGCCAGCAGCTCGACTAGCGGGATCAATGAGCAGTTCTTC
>TRBV30|TRBD1|TRBJ2-1|.
CALTRDSPYNEQFF
TGTGCCTTGACTCGGGACAGCCCCTACAATGAGCAGTTCTTC
>TRBV24-1|.|TRBJ2-7|many
CATSDSYEQYF
TGTGCCACCTCAGACTCCTACGAGCAGTACTTC
>TRBV29-1|TRBD2|TRBJ2-2|few
CSTGRDSVKRELFF
TGCAGCACCGGGAGGGATAGCGTTAAAAGGGAGCTGTTTTTT
>TRBV6-1|.|TRBJ2-7|few
CASTETGRYEQYF
TGTGCCAGCACTGAGACAGGAAGATACGAGCAGTACTTC
>TRBV6-1|.|TRBJ1-1|many
CASSAKQGQGTEAFF
TGTGCCAGCAGTGCAAAACAGGGACAAGGCACTGAAGCTTTCTTT
>TRBV19|.|TRBJ2-1|few
CASSLRGAGEQFF
TGTGCCAGTAGTTTGAGAGGGGCGGGAGAGCAGTTCTTC
>TRBV28|.|TRBJ2-3|many
CASSIKGLRTDTQYF
TGTGCCAGCAGTATAAAGGGACTCCGCACAGATACGCAGTATTTT
>TRBV4-1|.|TRBJ2-1|few
CASSPPGGQLYNEQFF
TGCGCCAGCAGCCCTCCCGGGGGACAGTTATACAATGAGCAGTTCTTC
>TRBV6-1|.|TRBJ2-6|.
CASSSTGHSGANVLTF
TGTGCCAGCAGCTCGACTGGACACTCTGGGGCCAACGTCCTGACTTTC
>TRBV5-1|TRBD1|TRBJ2-2|few
CASSSNRQGRNTGELFF
TGCGCCAGCAGCTCCAACCGACAGGGAAGGAACACCGGGGAGCTGTTTTTT
>TRBV11-2|TRBD2|TRBJ2-5|many
CASSLDVAGVGQETQYF
TGTGCCAGCAGCTTAGATGTAGCGGGAGTAGGACAAGAGACCCAGTACTTC
>TRBV11-2|.|TRBJ2-7|few
CASSRMGQSSYEQYF
TGTGCCAGCAGCCGTATGGGACAAAGCTCCTACGAGCAGTACTTC
>TRBV6-1|TRBD2|TRBJ2-1|few
CASWVGGSNEQFF
TGTGCCAGCTGGGTAGGCGGGAGCAATGAGCAGTTCTTC
>TRBV2|TRBD2|TRBJ2-2|many
CASRRTSGESGELFF
TGTGCCAGCAGGCGGACTAGCGGAGAGTCAGGGGAGCTGTTTTTT
>TRBV6-5|.|TRBJ2-3|.
CASSHLGLHTDTQYF
TGTGCCAGCAGTCACCTGGGACTTCACACAGATACGCAGTATTTT
>TRBV12-3/TRBV12-4|.|TRBJ2-2|.
CASSLDQAGFNTGELFF
TGTGCCAGCAGTTTAGATCAAGCGGGCTTCAACACCGGGGAGCTGTTTTTT
>TRBV28|.|TRBJ2-1|.
CASSQEGGGQFF
TGTGCCAGCAGTCAAGAGGGGGGCGGGCAGTTCTTC
>TRBV7-9|.|TRBJ1-1|.
CASSRARQMNTEAFF
TGTGCCAGCAGCCGCGCCCGACAGATGAACACTGAAGCTTTCTTT
>TRBV10-3|.|TRBJ2-5|few
CAISEASSFNQETQYF
TGTGCCATCAGTGAGGCTAGCAGTTTCAACCAAGAGACCCAGTACTTC
>TRBV5-8|TRBD1|TRBJ2-3|many
CASSLTGGATDTQYF
TGTGCCAGCAGCTTGACAGGGGGCGCAACAGATACGCAGTATTTT
>TRBV28|TRBD2|TRBJ2-1|many
CASSLGTSGSTYNEQFF
TGTGCCAGCAGTTTAGGGACTAGCGGGTCCACTTACAATGAGCAGTTCTTC
>TRBV11-2|.|TRBJ2-2|many
CASSSLGAGELFF
TGTGCCAGCAGCTCCCTAGGGGCCGGGGAGCTGTTTTTT
>TRBV24-1|.|TRBJ2-3|.
CATSRTSGGRTDTQYF
TGTGCCACCAGTCGAACCAGCGGAGGTCGCACAGATACGCAGTATTTT
>TRBV5-5|.|TRBJ1-1|.
CASGLIDGTEAFF
TGTGCCAGCGGACTAATAGATGGCACTGAAGCTTTCTTT
>TRBV4-1|TRBD2|TRBJ2-1|.
CASSRTAGVSYNERFF
TGCGCCAGCAGCCGAACAGCGGGAGTCTCCTACAATGAGCGGTTCTTC
>TRBV28|TRBD2|TRBJ2-5|many
CASSLSGPGLAALQETQYF
TGTGCCAGCAGTTTAAGTGGGCCAGGACTAGCGGCTCTTCAAGAGACCCAGTACTTC
>TRBV20-1|.|TRBJ1-2|.
CSARVPRQGNPVGYTF
TGCAGTGCTAGAGTGCCCCGGCAGGGGAACCCAGTTGGTTACACCTTC
>TRBV6-1|.|TRBJ1-1|.
CASSHPQSEAFF
TGTGCCAGCAGTCACCCACAGAGTGAAGCTTTCTTT
>TRBV12-3/TRBV12-4|.|TRBJ2-3|.
CASSPPEGDTQYF
TGTGCCAGCAGCCCTCCGGAGGGCGATACGCAGTATTTT
>TRBV20-1|.|TRBJ2-1|many
CSARDTSQAGSSYNEQFF
TGCAGTGCTAGGGACACATCCCAGGCAGGGAGCTCCTACAATGAGCAGTTCTTC
>TRBV25-1|TRBD1|TRBJ1-2|.
CASSEFLSGGDYGYTF
TGTGCCAGCAGTGAATTTCTGTCAGGGGGGGACTATGGCTACACCTTC
>TRBV5-1|TRBD1|TRBJ2-1|many
CASSVPGTGGGNEQFF
TGCGCCAGCAGCGTACCCGGGACAGGGGGCGGAAATGAGCAGTTCTTC
>TRBV9|TRBD2|TRBJ2-3|.
CASSTQAAGGADTQYF
TGTGCCAGCAGCACCCAAGCGGCGGGAGGTGCAGATACGCAGTATTTT
>TRBV4-1|.|TRBJ1-5|.
CASSQDWNSNQPQHF
TGCGCCAGCAGCCAAGACTGGAATAGCAATCAGCCCCAGCATTTT
>TRBV7-2|.|TRBJ2-7|many
CASSMDSSYEQYF
TGTGCCAGCAGCATGGACAGCTCCTACGAGCAGTACTTC
>TRBV27|TRBD1|TRBJ2-5|few
CASSPTQGVGETQYF
TGTGCCAGCAGTCCCACTCAGGGGGTCGGGGAGACCCAGTACTTC
>TRBV3-1|.|TRBJ2-1|once
CASSQAGLGCSYNEQFF
TGTGCCAGCAGCCAAGCCGGACTTGGCTGCTCCTACAATGAGCAGTTCTTC
>TRBV9|TRBD2|TRBJ2-3|.
CASSVAAGEAADTQYF
TGTGCCAGCAGCGTAGCTGCGGGAGAGGCGGCAGATACGCAGTATTTT
>TRBV19|TRBD1|TRBJ2-1|once
CASSILLGQGNFGEQFF
TGTGCCAGTAGTATTTTGTTGGGACAGGGAAATTTTGGTGAGCAGTTCTTC
>TRBV18|.|TRBJ2-7|few
CASSPTRGKYEQYF
TGTGCCAGCTCACCAACGAGGGGCAAGTACGAGCAGTACTTC
>TRBV20-1|TRBD2|TRBJ2-7|.
CSASPITSGSAPNEQYF
TGCAGTGCTAGTCCCATAACTAGCGGGAGCGCCCCTAACGAGCAGTACTTC
>TRBV2|TRBD2|TRBJ2-5|.
CASSETWRERKKRETQYF
TGTGCCAGCAGTGAAACGTGGCGGGAGAGGAAAAAACGAGAGACCCAGTACTTC
>TRBV5-4|TRBD2|TRBJ2-2|.
CASSLPGGGTGELFF
TGTGCCAGCAGCTTGCCGGGAGGGGGCACCGGGGAGCTGTTTTTT
>TRBV28|TRBD1|TRBJ2-7|many
CASSLGGTGGFEQYF
TGTGCCAGCAGTTTGGGGGGGACAGGGGGTTTCGAGCAGTACTTC
>TRBV5-6|TRBD2|TRBJ2-1|.
CASSFGGSPYNEQFF
TGTGCCAGCAGCTTCGGGGGGAGCCCCTACAATGAGCAGTTCTTC
>TRBV28|.|TRBJ2-3|many
CASSLKDLGAKVTDTQYF
TGTGCCAGCAGTTTAAAGGATTTGGGGGCTAAAGTAACAGATACGCAGTATTTT
>TRBV6-1|.|TRBJ2-1|.
CASRPREFYNEQFF
TGTGCCAGCAGGCCTCGGGAGTTCTACAATGAGCAGTTCTTC
>TRBV6-1|.|TRBJ2-7|few
CASNEVRGLEQYF
TGTGCCAGCAATGAAGTTAGAGGGCTCGAGCAGTACTTC
>TRBV28|.|TRBJ2-4|few
CAPLPLAKNIQYF
TGTGCCCCCCTCCCCCTAGCCAAAAACATTCAGTACTTC
>TRBV28|TRBD1|TRBJ2-7|many
CASSFARGNEQYF
TGTGCCAGCAGTTTCGCCAGGGGGAACGAGCAGTACTTC
>TRBV12-3/TRBV12-4|.|TRBJ2-7|few
CASSPSDGPPLEQYF
TGTGCCAGCAGTCCGTCCGATGGGCCTCCCCTTGAGCAGTACTTC
>TRBV27|TRBD1|TRBJ1-5|.
CASMSKTGLGLSNQPQHF
TGTGCCAGCATGTCTAAGACAGGGCTCGGTTTGAGCAATCAGCCCCAGCATTTT
>TRBV12-3/TRBV12-4|.|TRBJ1-4|few
CASSLRGKLFF
TGTGCCAGCTCGTTGCGCGGAAAACTGTTTTTT
>TRBV7-8|.|TRBJ2-1|few
CASSLGWGGDYNEQFF
TGTGCCAGCAGCTTAGGGTGGGGAGGTGACTACAATGAGCAGTTCTTC